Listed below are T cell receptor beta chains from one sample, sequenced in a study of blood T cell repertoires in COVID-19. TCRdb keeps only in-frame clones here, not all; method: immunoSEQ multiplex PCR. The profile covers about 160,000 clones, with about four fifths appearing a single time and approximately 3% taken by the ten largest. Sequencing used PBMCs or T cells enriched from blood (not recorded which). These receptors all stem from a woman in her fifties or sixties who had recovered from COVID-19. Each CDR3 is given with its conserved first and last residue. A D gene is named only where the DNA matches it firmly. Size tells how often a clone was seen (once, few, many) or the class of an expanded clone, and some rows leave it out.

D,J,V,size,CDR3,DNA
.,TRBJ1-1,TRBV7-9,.,CASSLTDGGTEAFF,TGTGCCAGCAGCTTAACAGACGGGGGAACTGAAGCTTTCTTT
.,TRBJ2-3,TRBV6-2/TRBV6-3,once,CASSLAPSSTDTQYF,TGTGCCAGCAGTTTAGCGCCTTCTAGCACAGATACGCAGTATTTT
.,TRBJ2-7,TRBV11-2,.,CASSLEASTEQYF,TGTGCCAGCAGCTTAGAAGCCTCCACCGAGCAGTACTTC
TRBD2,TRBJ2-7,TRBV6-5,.,CASSYGASGGASEQYF,TGTGCCAGCAGTTACGGGGCTAGCGGGGGGGCCAGCGAGCAGTACTTC
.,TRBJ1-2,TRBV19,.,CASSLTGQKGRGYTF,TGTGCCAGTAGTCTTACCGGACAAAAGGGAAGGGGCTACACCTTC
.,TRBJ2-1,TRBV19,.,CASSIDFLGPNRGSYNEQFF,TGTGCCAGTAGTATAGATTTCCTAGGCCCTAACCGAGGGTCCTACAATGAGCAGTTCTTC
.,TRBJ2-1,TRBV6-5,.,CASSYGGMLGNEQFF,TGTGCCAGCAGTTACGGGGGGATGTTGGGCAATGAGCAGTTCTTC
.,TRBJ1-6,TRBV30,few,CAWSVSGLSSPLHF,TGTGCCTGGAGTGTCTCGGGTCTTTCTTCACCCCTCCACTTT
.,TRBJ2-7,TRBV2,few,CASSDNYEQYF,TGTGCCAGCAGTGACAACTACGAGCAGTACTTC
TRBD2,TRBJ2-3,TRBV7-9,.,CASTLAGKLTDTQYF,TGTGCCAGCACCCTAGCGGGGAAACTCACAGATACGCAGTATTTT
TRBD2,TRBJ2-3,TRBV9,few,CASSVVDSGGDTQYF,TGTGCCAGCAGCGTAGTAGATAGCGGGGGTGATACGCAGTATTTT
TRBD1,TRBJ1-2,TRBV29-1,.,CSVWGQGLYGYTF,TGCAGCGTTTGGGGACAGGGCCTCTATGGCTACACCTTC
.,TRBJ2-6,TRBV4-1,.,CASSLRPTDGGANVLTF,TGCGCCAGCAGCCTCCGACCCACAGACGGTGGGGCCAACGTCCTGACTTTC
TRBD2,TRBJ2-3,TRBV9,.,CASSTSGGSTDTQYF,TGTGCCAGCAGCACATCCGGGGGGAGCACAGATACGCAGTATTTT
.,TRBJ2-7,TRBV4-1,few,CASSQMEGSSYEQYF,TGCGCCAGCAGCCAAATGGAGGGATCCTCCTACGAGCAGTACTTC
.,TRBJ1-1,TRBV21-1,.,CASSKEGARGTEAFF,TGTGCCAGCAGCAAGGAGGGGGCGCGGGGCACTGAAGCTTTCTTT
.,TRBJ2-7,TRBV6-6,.,CASSAGYLEQYF,TGTGCCAGCTCCGCAGGGTATCTCGAGCAGTACTTC
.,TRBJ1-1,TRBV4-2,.,CASSQPLTGMNTEAFF,TGTGCCAGCAGCCAACCCCTGACAGGTATGAACACTGAAGCTTTCTTT
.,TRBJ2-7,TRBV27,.,CASSLSGGRSYEQYF,TGTGCCAGCAGTTTATCGGGGGGACGCTCCTACGAGCAGTACTTC
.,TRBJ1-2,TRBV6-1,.,CASSDLQGYGYTF,TGTGCCAGCAGTGATTTACAGGGCTATGGCTACACCTTC
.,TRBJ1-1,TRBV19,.,CASLPHRANTEAFF,TGTGCCAGCCTGCCACACAGGGCGAACACTGAAGCTTTCTTT
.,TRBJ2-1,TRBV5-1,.,CASSLAGGSGNEQFF,TGCGCCAGCAGCTTGGCCGGGGGTTCGGGCAATGAGCAGTTCTTC
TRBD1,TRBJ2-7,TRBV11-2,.,CASSSGTGPYEQYF,TGTGCCAGCAGCTCCGGGACAGGACCTTACGAGCAGTACTTC
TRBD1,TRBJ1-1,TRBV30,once,CACLVRVRGHGTEAFF,TGTGCCTGCCTTGTACGAGTCAGGGGGCATGGCACTGAAGCTTTCTTT
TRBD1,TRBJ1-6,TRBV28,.,CASTSVGTGGGSPLHF,TGTGCCAGCACCTCAGTAGGGACAGGGGGTGGATCACCCCTCCACTTT
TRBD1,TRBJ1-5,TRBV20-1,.,CSASWTGLNQPQHF,TGCAGTGCTAGTTGGACAGGCCTTAATCAGCCCCAGCATTTT
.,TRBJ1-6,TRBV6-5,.,CASSYYRTDSPLHF,TGTGCCAGCAGTTACTACAGGACAGATTCACCCCTCCACTTT
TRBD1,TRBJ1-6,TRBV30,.,CAWSRAGTDNSPLHF,TGTGCCTGGAGTAGGGCGGGGACAGATAATTCACCCCTCCACTTT